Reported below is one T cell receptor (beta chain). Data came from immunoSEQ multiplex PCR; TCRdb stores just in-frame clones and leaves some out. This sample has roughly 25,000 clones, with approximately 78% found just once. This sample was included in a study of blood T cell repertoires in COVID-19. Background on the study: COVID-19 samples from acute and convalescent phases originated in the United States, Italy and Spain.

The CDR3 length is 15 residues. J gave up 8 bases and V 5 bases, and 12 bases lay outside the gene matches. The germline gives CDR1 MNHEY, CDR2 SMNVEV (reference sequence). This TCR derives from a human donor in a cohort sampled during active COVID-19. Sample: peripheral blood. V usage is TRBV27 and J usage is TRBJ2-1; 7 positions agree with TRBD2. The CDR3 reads CASSIRLAPSHEQFF. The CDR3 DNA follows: TGTGCCAGCAGTATACGACTAGCCCCTAGTCATGAGCAGTTCTTC.